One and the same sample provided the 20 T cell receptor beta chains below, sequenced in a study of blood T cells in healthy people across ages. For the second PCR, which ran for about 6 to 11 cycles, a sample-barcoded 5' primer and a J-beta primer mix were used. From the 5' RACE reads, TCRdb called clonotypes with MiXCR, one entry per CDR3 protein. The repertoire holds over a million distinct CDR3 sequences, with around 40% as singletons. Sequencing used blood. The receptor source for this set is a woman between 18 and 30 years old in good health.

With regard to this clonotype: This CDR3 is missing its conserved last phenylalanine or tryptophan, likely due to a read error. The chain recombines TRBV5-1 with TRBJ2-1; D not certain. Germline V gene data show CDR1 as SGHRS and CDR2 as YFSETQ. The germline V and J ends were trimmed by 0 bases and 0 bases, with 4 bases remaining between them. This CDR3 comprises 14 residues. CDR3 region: CASSLGGSYNEQFL. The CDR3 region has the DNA TGCGCCAGCAGCTTGGGCGGCTCCTACAATGAGCAGTTCTTA.

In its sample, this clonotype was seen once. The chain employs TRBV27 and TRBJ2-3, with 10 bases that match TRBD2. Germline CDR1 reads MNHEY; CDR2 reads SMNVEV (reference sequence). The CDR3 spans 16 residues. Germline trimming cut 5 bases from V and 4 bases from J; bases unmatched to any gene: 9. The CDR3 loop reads CASSNLAGGGPDTQYF. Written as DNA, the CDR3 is TGTGCCAGCAGTAACTTAGCGGGAGGAGGTCCAGATACGCAGTATTTT.

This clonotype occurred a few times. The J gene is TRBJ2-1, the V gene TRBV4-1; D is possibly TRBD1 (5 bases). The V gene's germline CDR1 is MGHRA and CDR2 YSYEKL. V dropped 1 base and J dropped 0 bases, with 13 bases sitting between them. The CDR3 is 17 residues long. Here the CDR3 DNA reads TGCGCCAGCAGCCAAGGTAGGGGCGTGGGCTCCTACAATGAGCAGTTCTTC. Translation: CASSQGRGVGSYNEQFF.

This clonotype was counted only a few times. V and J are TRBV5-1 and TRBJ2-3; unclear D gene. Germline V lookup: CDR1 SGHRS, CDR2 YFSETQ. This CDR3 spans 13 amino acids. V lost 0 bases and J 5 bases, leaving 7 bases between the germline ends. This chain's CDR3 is CASSLGWRDTQYF. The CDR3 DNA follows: TGCGCCAGCAGCTTGGGTTGGAGAGATACGCAGTATTTT.

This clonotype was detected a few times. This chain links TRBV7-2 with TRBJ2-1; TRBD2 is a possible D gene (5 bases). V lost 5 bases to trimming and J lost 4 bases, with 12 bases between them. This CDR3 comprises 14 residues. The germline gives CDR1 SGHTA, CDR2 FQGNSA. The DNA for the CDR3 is TGTGCCAGCAGCCCGCACCGACTATACAATGAGCAGTTCTTC. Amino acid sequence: CASSPHRLYNEQFF.

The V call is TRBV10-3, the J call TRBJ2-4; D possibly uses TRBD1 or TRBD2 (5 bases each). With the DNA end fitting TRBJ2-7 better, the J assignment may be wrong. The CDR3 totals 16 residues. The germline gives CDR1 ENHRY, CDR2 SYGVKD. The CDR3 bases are TGTGCCATCAGTGCTTCCGGGACGGCGACCTTCTACGAGCAGTACTTC. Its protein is CAISASGTATFYEQYF.

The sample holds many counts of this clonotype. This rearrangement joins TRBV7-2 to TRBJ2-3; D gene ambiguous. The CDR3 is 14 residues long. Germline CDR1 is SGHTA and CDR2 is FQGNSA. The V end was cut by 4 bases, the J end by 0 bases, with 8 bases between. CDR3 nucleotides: TGTGCCAGCAGCTCCAGAGGCAGCACAGATACGCAGTATTTT. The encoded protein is CASSSRGSTDTQYF.

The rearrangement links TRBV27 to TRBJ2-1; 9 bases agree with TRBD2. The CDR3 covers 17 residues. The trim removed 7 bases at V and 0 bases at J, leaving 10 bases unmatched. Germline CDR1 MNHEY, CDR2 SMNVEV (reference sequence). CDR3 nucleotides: TGTGCCAGCATCGATACGTTAGCGGGAGTCTCCTACAATGAGCAGTTCTTC. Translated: CASIDTLAGVSYNEQFF.

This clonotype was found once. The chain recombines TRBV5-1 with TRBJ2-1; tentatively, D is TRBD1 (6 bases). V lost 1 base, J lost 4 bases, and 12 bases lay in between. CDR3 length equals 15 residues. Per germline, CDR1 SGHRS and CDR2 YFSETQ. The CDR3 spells CASSLFAGAYNEQFF. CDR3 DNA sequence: TGCGCCAGCAGCTTGTTTGCAGGGGCTTACAATGAGCAGTTCTTC.

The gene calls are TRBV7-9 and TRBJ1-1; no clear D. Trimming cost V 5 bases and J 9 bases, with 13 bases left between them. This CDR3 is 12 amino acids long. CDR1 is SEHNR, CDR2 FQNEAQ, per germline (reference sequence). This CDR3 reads CASSLQESKAFF. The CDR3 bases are TGTGCCAGCAGCCTCCAGGAGAGCAAAGCTTTCTTT.

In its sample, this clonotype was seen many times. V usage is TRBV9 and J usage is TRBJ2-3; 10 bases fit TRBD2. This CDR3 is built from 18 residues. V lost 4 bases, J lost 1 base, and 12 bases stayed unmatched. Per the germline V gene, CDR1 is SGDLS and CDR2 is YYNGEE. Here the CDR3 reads CASSPTSGSLRGTDTQYF. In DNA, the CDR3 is TGTGCCAGCAGCCCGACTAGCGGGTCACTCCGGGGCACAGATACGCAGTATTTT.

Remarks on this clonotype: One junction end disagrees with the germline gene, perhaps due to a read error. Here the CDR3 reads CASSRNSGRQETQCF. CDR3 coding DNA: TGTGCCAGCAGCCGCAATAGCGGGAGGCAAGAGACCCAGTGCTTC. The J gene is TRBJ2-5, the V gene TRBV7-2; 10 nucleotides line up with TRBD2. Germline assignment: CDR1 SGHTA and CDR2 FQGNSA. This CDR3 contains 15 residues.

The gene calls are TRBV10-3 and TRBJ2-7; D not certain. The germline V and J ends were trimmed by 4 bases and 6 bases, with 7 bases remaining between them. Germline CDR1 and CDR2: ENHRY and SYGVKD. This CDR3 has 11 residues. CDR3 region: CAISAESEQYF. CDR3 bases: TGTGCCATCAGTGCGGAGAGCGAGCAGTACTTC.

The CDR3 protein is CASSYQGQGIDTQYF. The DNA for the CDR3 is TGTGCCAGCAGTTACCAGGGACAGGGAATAGATACGCAGTATTTT. This sequence joins TRBV6-5 and TRBJ2-3, with 9 bases identical to TRBD1. This CDR3 has 15 residues. The germline V gene encodes CDR1 MNHEY and CDR2 SVGAGI. The ends lost 2 bases at V and 5 bases at J; junction bases unmatched: 5.

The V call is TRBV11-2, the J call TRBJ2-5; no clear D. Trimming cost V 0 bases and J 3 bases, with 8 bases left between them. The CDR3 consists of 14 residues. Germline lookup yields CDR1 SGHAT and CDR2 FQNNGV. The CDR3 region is CASSLERNKETQYF. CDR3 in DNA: TGTGCCAGCAGCTTAGAGCGGAATAAAGAGACCCAGTACTTC. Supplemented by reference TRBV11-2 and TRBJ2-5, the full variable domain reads EAGVAQSPRYKIIEKRQSVAFWCNPISGHATLYWYQQILGQGPKLLIQFQNNGVVDDSQLPKDRFSAERLKGVDSTLKIQPAKLEDSAVYLCASSLERNKETQYFGPGTRLLVL.

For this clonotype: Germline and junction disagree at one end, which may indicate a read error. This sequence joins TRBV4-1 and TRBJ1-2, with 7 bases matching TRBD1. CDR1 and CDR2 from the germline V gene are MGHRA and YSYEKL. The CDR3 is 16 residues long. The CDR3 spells CASSLRTGLPNSGYTF. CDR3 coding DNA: TGCGCCAGCAGCCTAAGGACAGGCCTACCTAACTCTGGCTACACCTTC.

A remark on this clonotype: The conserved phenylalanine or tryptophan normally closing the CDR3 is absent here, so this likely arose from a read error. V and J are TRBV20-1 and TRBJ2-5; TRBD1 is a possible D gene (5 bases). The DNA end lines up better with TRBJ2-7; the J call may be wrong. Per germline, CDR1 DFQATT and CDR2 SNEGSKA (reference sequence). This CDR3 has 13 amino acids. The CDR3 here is CSVAALRGYEQYS. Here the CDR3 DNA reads TGCAGTGTCGCGGCCCTAAGGGGCTACGAGCAGTACTCC.

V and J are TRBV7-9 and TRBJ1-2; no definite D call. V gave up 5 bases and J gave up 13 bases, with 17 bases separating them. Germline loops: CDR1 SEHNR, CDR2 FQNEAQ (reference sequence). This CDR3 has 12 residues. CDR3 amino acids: CASSAPKNILTF. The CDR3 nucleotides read TGTGCCAGCAGCGCTCCTAAAAATATACTCACCTTC.

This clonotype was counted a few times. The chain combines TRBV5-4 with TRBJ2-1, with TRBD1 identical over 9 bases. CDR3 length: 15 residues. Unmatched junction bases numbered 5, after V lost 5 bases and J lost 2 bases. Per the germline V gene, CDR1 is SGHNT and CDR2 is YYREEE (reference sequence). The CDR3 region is CASSKRQGAYNEQFF. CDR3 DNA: TGTGCCAGCAGTAAACGACAGGGGGCCTACAATGAGCAGTTCTTC.

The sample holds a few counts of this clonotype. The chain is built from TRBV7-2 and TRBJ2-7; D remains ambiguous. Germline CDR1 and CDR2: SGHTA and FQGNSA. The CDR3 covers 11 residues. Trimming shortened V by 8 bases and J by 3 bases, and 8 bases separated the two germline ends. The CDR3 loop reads CASGIFYEQYF. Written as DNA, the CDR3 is TGTGCCAGCGGGATCTTCTACGAGCAGTACTTC.